The 20 T cell receptor beta chains below were found in one sample sequenced in a study of shared clonotypes between healthy human individuals. Method: immunoSEQ multiplex PCR; TCRdb's copy keeps in-frame clones and lacks some. The table includes about 1,800,000 clones, over 85% detected once. Selected positively for CCR7 and CD45RO-negative, naive CD8 cells excluded terminally differentiated effector memory CD45RA+ cells. What was sequenced was naive CD8+ T cells sorted from blood. The receptors stem from a young man in good health.

V gene TRBV6-5 combines with J gene TRBJ2-7, with 9 bases matching TRBD1. With 6 bases clipped from V and 5 bases from J, the junction kept 8 bases outside the gene matches. Looked up from germline, CDR1 is MNHEY and CDR2 is SVGAGI. The CDR3 has 14 amino acids. The CDR3 nucleotides are TGTGCCAGCAGACCCGGGACAGGGAAAAACGAGCAGTACTTC. This translates into CASRPGTGKNEQYF.

This chain uses TRBV4-1 with TRBJ2-3; D remains unclear. The CDR3 extends over 15 amino acids. V gave up 1 base and J gave up 4 bases, with 12 bases separating them. Per germline, CDR1 MGHRA and CDR2 YSYEKL. The CDR3 nucleotides are TGCGCCAGCAGCCAAGTAGGGCCGAAAGCAGATACGCAGTATTTT. Translated, it gives CASSQVGPKADTQYF.

The rearrangement uses TRBV29-1 and TRBJ2-1, with D hard to call. The CDR3 has 12 residues. Germline CDR1 SQVTM, CDR2 ANQGSEA. V was pared by 5 bases and J by 4 bases, with 9 bases between. CDR3 sequence reads: CSVRSRYNEQFF. The DNA for the CDR3 is TGCAGCGTTCGCAGCAGATACAATGAGCAGTTCTTC.

This clone was detected only once. The chain has TRBV2 and TRBJ1-5, with a tentative D call TRBD1 (6 bases). The CDR3 has 13 residues. Trimming shortened V by 5 bases and J by 4 bases, and 9 bases separated the two germline ends. Per the germline V gene, CDR1 is SNHLY and CDR2 is FYNNEI. CDR3 sequence: CASSIQGNQPQHF. CDR3 nucleotide sequence: TGTGCCAGCAGTATACAGGGTAATCAGCCCCAGCATTTT.

This chain connects TRBV6-1 to TRBJ1-6; no definite D call. The CDR3 contains 18 residues. Trimming took off 1 base at V and 1 base at J, with 14 bases between the two ends. Germline-derived CDR1 and CDR2 are MNHNS and SASEGT. The CDR3 here is CASSEELWVVSYNSPLHF. The CDR3 nucleotides are TGTGCCAGCAGTGAAGAGTTATGGGTTGTGTCCTATAATTCACCCCTCCACTTT.

This chain uses TRBV28 with TRBJ2-6; perhaps TRBD1 as D (5 bases). The ends were cut back, 4 bases at V and 1 base at J, with 11 bases in the middle. Looked up from germline, CDR1 is MDHEN and CDR2 is SYDVKM. CDR3 length: 16 residues. As DNA, the CDR3 is TGTGCCAGCAGTTCTCCACAGGAATCTGGGGCCAACGTCCTGACTTTC. Translation: CASSSPQESGANVLTF.

Concerning this clone: Other DNA sequences within the sample encode an identical CDR3. V is TRBV19 and J is TRBJ2-7, with 8 bases that match TRBD1. The CDR3 extends over 14 amino acids. Germline assignment: CDR1 LNHDA and CDR2 SQIVND (reference sequence). The trim removed 4 bases at V and 2 bases at J, leaving 4 bases unmatched. CDR3 DNA: TGTGCCAGTAGTACCGGGACAGGACCCTACGAGCAGTACTTC. It translates to CASSTGTGPYEQYF.

The J gene is TRBJ2-7, the V gene TRBV7-9, with D possibly called TRBD1 or TRBD2 (6 bases each). This CDR3 is built from 15 residues. Germline-derived CDR1 and CDR2 are SEHNR and FQNEAQ (reference sequence). Between the trimmed V and J ends, which lost 3 bases and 3 bases, there was a span of 15 bases. CDR3 amino acids: CASSLPRGGGYEQYF. The CDR3 bases are TGTGCCAGCAGCTTGCCACGCGGAGGGGGCTACGAGCAGTACTTC.

About this clone itself: This sample includes further DNA sequences coding for the same CDR3. The J gene is TRBJ2-7, the V gene TRBV10-2; 10 bases fit TRBD2. The V gene end was trimmed by 3 bases and the J gene end by 2 bases; junction bases not matched to a gene: 1. The length of the CDR3 is 14 residues. CDR1 WSHSY and CDR2 SAAADI come from the germline V gene. The CDR3 reads CASSESGRAYEQYF. The CDR3 region has the DNA TGCGCCAGCAGTGAAAGCGGGAGGGCCTACGAGCAGTACTTC.

The chain is built from TRBV9 and TRBJ2-1; 7 bases match TRBD1. Germline V gene lookup returns CDR1 SGDLS and CDR2 YYNGEE. V shed 3 bases and J 10 bases; nucleotides not matched to a gene: 7. The CDR3 totals 13 residues. The CDR3 DNA follows: TGTGCCAGCAGCGGCCGACAGGGCGGGGAGCAGTTCTTC. This encodes CASSGRQGGEQFF.

This CDR3 reads CASSLNWDRVAGGLYNEQFF. In DNA form, the CDR3 reads TGTGCCAGCAGTTTAAATTGGGACAGGGTAGCGGGGGGGCTCTACAATGAGCAGTTCTTC. The chain recombines TRBV28 with TRBJ2-1, with 11 bases aligning to TRBD2. The CDR3 is 20 amino acids. The trim removed 2 bases at V and 3 bases at J, leaving 15 bases unmatched. Germline CDR1 MDHEN, CDR2 SYDVKM. Together with reference TRBV28 and TRBJ2-1, the CDR3 gives the full variable domain: DVKVTQSSRYLVKRTGEKVFLECVQDMDHENMFWYRQDPGLGLRLIYFSYDVKMKEKGDIPEGYSVSREKKERFSLILESASTNQTSMYLCASSLNWDRVAGGLYNEQFFGPGTRLTVL.

The sample holds one count of this clone. The chain uses TRBV29-1 and TRBJ1-5; 9 bases match TRBD1. Germline V gene sequence: CDR1 SQVTM, CDR2 ANQGSEA. This CDR3 spans 18 amino acids. This CDR3 is CIPIRDRAMEASNQPQHF. CDR3 sequence (DNA): TGCATCCCGATCCGGGACAGGGCCATGGAGGCAAGCAATCAGCCCCAGCATTTT.

The chain couples TRBV11-2 to TRBJ2-3; D is undetermined. With 3 bases removed from V and 2 bases from J, the gap between germline ends came to 12 bases. Germline CDR1 is SGHAT and CDR2 is FQNNGV. The CDR3 extends over 15 amino acids. The CDR3 nucleotides read TGTGCCAGCAGCTTCCCCCCGGACCTCACAGATACGCAGTATTTT. It codes for CASSFPPDLTDTQYF. Supplemented by reference TRBV11-2 and TRBJ2-3, the full variable domain reads EAGVAQSPRYKIIEKRQSVAFWCNPISGHATLYWYQQILGQGPKLLIQFQNNGVVDDSQLPKDRFSAERLKGVDSTLKIQPAKLEDSAVYLCASSFPPDLTDTQYFGPGTRLTVL.

This clone was seen only a few times. This chain connects TRBV11-2 to TRBJ1-2, with 7 bases aligning to TRBD1. The CDR3 totals 14 residues. With V trimmed by 5 bases and J by 6 bases, 9 bases remained unmatched. Germline CDR1 and CDR2: SGHAT and FQNNGV. The CDR3 DNA is TGTGCCAGCAGCGGCCTCGACAGGGCAGATGGCTACACCTTC. As protein: CASSGLDRADGYTF.

V is TRBV5-6 and J is TRBJ1-1; D gene uncertain. The CDR3 has 13 residues. In germline, CDR1 is SGHDT, CDR2 YYEEEE. V dropped 3 bases and J dropped 3 bases, with 9 bases sitting between them. CDR3 sequence (DNA): TGTGCCAGCAGCTCAGGTGACGACACTGAAGCTTTCTTT. It yields the protein CASSSGDDTEAFF.

This chain uses TRBV18 with TRBJ2-1, with 7 bases that match TRBD1. The CDR3 spans 13 residues. Germline V CDR1 and CDR2: KGHSH, LQKENI. V lost 10 bases and J lost 10; bases outside the gene matches: 13. CDR3 in amino acids: CATPDRIIAEQFF. CDR3 nucleotides: TGTGCCACCCCGGACAGGATAATTGCGGAGCAGTTCTTC.

This chain connects TRBV2 to TRBJ2-3; D unclear. Germline values: CDR1 SNHLY, CDR2 FYNNEI. V was trimmed by 4 bases and J by 2 bases, leaving 10 bases between them. CDR3 length: 14 residues. The CDR3 sequence is CASSGWAPTDTQYF. The CDR3 DNA follows: TGTGCCAGCAGTGGTTGGGCTCCCACAGATACGCAGTATTTT. The full variable domain, its missing parts supplied by reference TRBV2 and TRBJ2-3, is EPEVTQTPSHQVTQMGQEVILRCVPISNHLYFYWYRQILGQKVEFLVSFYNNEISEKSEIFDDQFSVERPDGSNFTLKIRSTKLEDSAMYFCASSGWAPTDTQYFGPGTRLTVL.

The chain joins TRBV29-1 to TRBJ2-7; 7 nucleotides align to TRBD2. The CDR3 totals 13 residues. Trimming cost V 2 bases and J 1 base; bases outside gene matches: 2. From germline, CDR1 is SQVTM and CDR2 ANQGSEA. DNA of the CDR3: TGCAGCGTTGAACACGGGGGGTCCTACGAGCAGTACTTC. Translated, it gives CSVEHGGSYEQYF.

The chain has TRBV2 and TRBJ2-7; 7 nucleotides match TRBD1. This CDR3 is 14 amino acids long. The J segment lost 2 bases and the V segment lost 9 bases, leaving 10 bases of the junction unmatched. Germline values: CDR1 SNHLY, CDR2 FYNNEI. This chain's CDR3 is CARFRDSEAYEQYF. The CDR3, as DNA: TGTGCCAGATTCCGGGACAGCGAGGCCTACGAGCAGTACTTC. Drawing the rest from reference TRBV2 and TRBJ2-7, the complete variable domain is EPEVTQTPSHQVTQMGQEVILRCVPISNHLYFYWYRQILGQKVEFLVSFYNNEISEKSEIFDDQFSVERPDGSNFTLKIRSTKLEDSAMYFCARFRDSEAYEQYFGPGTRLTVT.

The rearrangement joins TRBV5-6 to TRBJ1-6, with D unclear. Trimming shortened V by 1 base and J by 7 bases, and 15 bases separated the two germline ends. This CDR3 region has 16 residues. Germline assignment: CDR1 SGHDT and CDR2 YYEEEE. CDR3 sequence reads: CASSLIRYQQNSPLHF. The DNA for the CDR3 is TGTGCCAGCAGCTTGATACGATATCAACAGAATTCACCCCTCCACTTT.